Listed below are T cell receptor beta chains from one sample, sequenced in a study of blood T cell repertoires in COVID-19. Libraries were prepared by immunoSEQ multiplex PCR; TCRdb keeps only in-frame clonotypes and omits some of them. The data hold about 140,000 clones, with 65% to 90% observed a single time. The sequencing sample was made of peripheral blood. All receptors derive from a man aged 50 or older with acute or convalescent COVID-19. The CDR3 runs from the conserved cysteine through the conserved F or W. D genes are given only for firm matches. Clone size is stated in some rows and not others, as once, few, many or a class when expanded.

TRBD1	-	TRBV4-2	TRBJ1-1	CASSQDGQGKSEAFF	TGTGCCAGCAGCCAAGATGGACAGGGGAAGTCTGAAGCTTTCTTT
-	once	TRBV18	TRBJ2-7	CASSPGLVNYEQYF	TGTGCCAGCTCACCTGGACTGGTGAACTACGAGCAGTACTTC
-	-	TRBV5-1	TRBJ1-4	CASSLGGQRAEKLFF	TGCGCCAGCAGCTTGGGCGGACAAAGGGCTGAAAAACTGTTTTTT
-	once	TRBV5-4	TRBJ2-7	CASSAPGITGYEQYF	TGTGCCAGCAGCGCTCCCGGGATTACCGGCTACGAGCAGTACTTC
-	-	TRBV19	TRBJ1-4	CASSWGQLNEKLFF	TGTGCCAGTAGTTGGGGACAACTTAATGAAAAACTGTTTTTT
-	-	TRBV11-2	TRBJ2-5	CASSLTGTPGETQYF	TGTGCCAGCAGCCTCACCGGGACACCAGGAGAGACCCAGTACTTC
TRBD1	few	TRBV27	TRBJ1-4	CASTTDREDEKLFF	TGTGCCAGCACTACAGACAGGGAGGATGAAAAACTGTTTTTT
-	once	TRBV20-1	TRBJ1-5	CSAGSGQPQHF	TGCAGTGCGGGCAGTGGTCAGCCCCAGCATTTT
TRBD2	-	TRBV6-5	TRBJ2-5	CASSTGGAPETQYF	TGTGCCAGCAGTACCGGGGGGGCCCCAGAGACCCAGTACTTC
-	-	TRBV28	TRBJ2-3	CASSFRGGQGTDTQYF	TGTGCCAGCAGTTTTAGGGGGGGCCAGGGGACTGATACGCAGTATTTT
-	-	TRBV11-2	TRBJ1-1	CASSPRQDTEAFF	TGTGCCAGCAGCCCCCGACAGGACACTGAAGCTTTCTTT
-	-	TRBV12-3/TRBV12-4	TRBJ1-1	CASRSGNFAFF	TGTGCCAGCAGATCCGGGAACTTCGCTTTCTTT
TRBD2	-	TRBV11-3	TRBJ2-2	CASSPRGGGELFF	TGTGCCAGCAGCCCCCGGGGGGGCGGGGAGCTGTTTTTT
-	-	TRBV18	TRBJ2-7	CASSLGQGGPNYEQYF	TGTGCCAGCTCACTAGGGCAGGGAGGACCAAACTACGAGCAGTACTTC
-	-	TRBV5-5	TRBJ2-3	CASSPQSGSGLSTDTQYF	TGTGCCAGCAGCCCACAGTCCGGGAGCGGACTTTCCACAGATACGCAGTATTTT
-	-	TRBV12-3/TRBV12-4	TRBJ1-1	CASSPRWEAFF	TGTGCCAGCAGTCCCCGGTGGGAAGCTTTCTTT